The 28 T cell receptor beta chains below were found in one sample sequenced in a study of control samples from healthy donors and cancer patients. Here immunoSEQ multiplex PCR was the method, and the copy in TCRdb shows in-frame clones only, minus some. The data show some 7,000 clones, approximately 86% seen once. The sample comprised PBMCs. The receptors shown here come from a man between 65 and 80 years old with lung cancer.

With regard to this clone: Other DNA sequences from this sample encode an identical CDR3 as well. The CDR3 loop is CASSYEGSGANVLTF. In DNA, the CDR3 is TGTGCCAGCAGTTACGAGGGGTCAGGGGCCAACGTCCTGACTTTC. This rearrangement joins TRBV6-2 or TRBV6-3 to TRBJ2-6; the D gene could be TRBD1 or TRBD2 (5 bases each). Per the germline V gene, CDR1 is MNHEY and CDR2 is SVGEGT. Trimming cost V 2 bases and J 4 bases, with 9 bases left between them. The CDR3 runs 15 residues.

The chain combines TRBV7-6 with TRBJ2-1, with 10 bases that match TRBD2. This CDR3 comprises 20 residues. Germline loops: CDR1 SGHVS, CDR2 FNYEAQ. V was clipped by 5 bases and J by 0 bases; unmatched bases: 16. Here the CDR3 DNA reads TGTGCCAGCAGCGGAACGGGGACTAGCGAGACCCATCGCTCCTACAATGAGCAGTTCTTC. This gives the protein CASSGTGTSETHRSYNEQFF.

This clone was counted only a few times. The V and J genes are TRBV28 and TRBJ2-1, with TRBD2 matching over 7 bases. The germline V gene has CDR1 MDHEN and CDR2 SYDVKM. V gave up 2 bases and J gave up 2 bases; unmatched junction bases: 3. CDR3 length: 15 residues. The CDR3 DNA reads TGTGCCAGCAGTTTAAGCGGGAACCCCTACAATGAGCAGTTCTTC. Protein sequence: CASSLSGNPYNEQFF. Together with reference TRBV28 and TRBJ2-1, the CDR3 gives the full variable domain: DVKVTQSSRYLVKRTGEKVFLECVQDMDHENMFWYRQDPGLGLRLIYFSYDVKMKEKGDIPEGYSVSREKKERFSLILESASTNQTSMYLCASSLSGNPYNEQFFGPGTRLTVL.

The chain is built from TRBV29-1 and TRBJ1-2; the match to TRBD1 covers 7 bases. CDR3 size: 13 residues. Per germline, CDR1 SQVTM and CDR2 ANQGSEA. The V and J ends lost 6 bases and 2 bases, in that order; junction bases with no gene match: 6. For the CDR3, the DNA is TGCAGCGTCGGGACAGCGTCCAACTATGGCTACACCTTC. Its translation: CSVGTASNYGYTF.

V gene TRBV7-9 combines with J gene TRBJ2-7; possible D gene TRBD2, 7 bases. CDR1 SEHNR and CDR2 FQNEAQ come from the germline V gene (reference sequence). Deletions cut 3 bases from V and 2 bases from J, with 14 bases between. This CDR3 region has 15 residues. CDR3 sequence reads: CASSFRQGTTYEQYF. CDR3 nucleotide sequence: TGTGCCAGCAGCTTCCGTCAGGGGACTACCTACGAGCAGTACTTC.

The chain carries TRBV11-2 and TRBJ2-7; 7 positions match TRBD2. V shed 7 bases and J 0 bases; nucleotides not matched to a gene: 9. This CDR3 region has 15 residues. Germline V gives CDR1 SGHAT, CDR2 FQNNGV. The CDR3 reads CASTPSGYSSYEQYF. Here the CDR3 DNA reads TGTGCCAGCACCCCTAGCGGTTACAGCTCCTACGAGCAGTACTTC.

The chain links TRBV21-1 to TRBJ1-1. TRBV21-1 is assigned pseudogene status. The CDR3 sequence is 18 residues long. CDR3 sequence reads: CASSKQRGNSGLNTEAFF. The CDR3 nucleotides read TGTGCCAGCAGCAAACAGAGGGGAAACAGTGGATTGAACACTGAAGCTTTCTTT.

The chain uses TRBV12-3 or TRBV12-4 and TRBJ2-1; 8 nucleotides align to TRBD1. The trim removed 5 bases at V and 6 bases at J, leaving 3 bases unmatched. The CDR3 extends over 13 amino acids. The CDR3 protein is CASSPTGGNEQFF. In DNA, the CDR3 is TGTGCCAGCAGTCCTACAGGGGGCAATGAGCAGTTCTTC.

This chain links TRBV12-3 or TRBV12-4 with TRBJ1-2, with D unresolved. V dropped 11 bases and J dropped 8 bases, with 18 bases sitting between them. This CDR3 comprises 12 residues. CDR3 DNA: TGTGCCTCGCAAAGCCAGAGCGCGGGCTACACCTTC. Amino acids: CASQSQSAGYTF.

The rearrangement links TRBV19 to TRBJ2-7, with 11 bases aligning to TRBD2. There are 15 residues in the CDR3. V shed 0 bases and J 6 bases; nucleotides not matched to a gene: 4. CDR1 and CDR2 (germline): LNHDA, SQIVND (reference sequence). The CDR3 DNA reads TGTGCCAGTAGTATAGATTTGCTAGCGGGAGGCGAGCAGTACTTC. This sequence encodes CASSIDLLAGGEQYF.

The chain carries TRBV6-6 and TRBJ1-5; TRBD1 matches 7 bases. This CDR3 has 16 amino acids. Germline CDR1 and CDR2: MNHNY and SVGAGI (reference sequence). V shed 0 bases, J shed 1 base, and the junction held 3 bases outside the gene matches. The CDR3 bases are TGTGCCAGCAGTTACTCAGGACAGGCCAGCAATCAGCCCCAGCATTTT. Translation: CASSYSGQASNQPQHF.

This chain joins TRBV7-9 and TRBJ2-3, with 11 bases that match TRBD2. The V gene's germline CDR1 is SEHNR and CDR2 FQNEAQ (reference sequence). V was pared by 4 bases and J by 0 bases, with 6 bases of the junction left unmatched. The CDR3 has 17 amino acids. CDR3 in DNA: TGTGCCAGCAGCTCACCACTAGCGGGAGCTAGCACAGATACGCAGTATTTT. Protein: CASSSPLAGASTDTQYF.

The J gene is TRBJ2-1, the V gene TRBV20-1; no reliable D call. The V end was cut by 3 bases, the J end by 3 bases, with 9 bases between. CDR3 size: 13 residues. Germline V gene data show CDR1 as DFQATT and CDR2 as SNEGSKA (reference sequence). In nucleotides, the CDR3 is TGCAGTGCTAGTCAGGAAATCTACAATGAGCAGTTCTTC. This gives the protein CSASQEIYNEQFF.

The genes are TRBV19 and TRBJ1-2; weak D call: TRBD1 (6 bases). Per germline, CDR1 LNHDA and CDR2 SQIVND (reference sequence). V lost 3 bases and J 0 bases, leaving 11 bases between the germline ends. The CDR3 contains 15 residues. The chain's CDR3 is CASSIGTGTNYGYTF. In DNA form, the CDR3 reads TGTGCCAGTAGTATTGGAACAGGGACTAACTATGGCTACACCTTC.

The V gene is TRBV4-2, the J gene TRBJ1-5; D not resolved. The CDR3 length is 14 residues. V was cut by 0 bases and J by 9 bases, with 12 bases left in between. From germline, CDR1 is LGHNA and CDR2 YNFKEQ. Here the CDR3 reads CASSQDHSGAPQHF. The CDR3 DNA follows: TGTGCCAGCAGCCAAGATCATTCGGGAGCGCCCCAGCATTTT.

The CDR3 protein is CASSSSGTGLGNEQFF. CDR3 in DNA: TGTGCCAGCAGCTCCTCCGGGACAGGGTTAGGAAATGAGCAGTTCTTC. The V gene is TRBV7-9, the J gene TRBJ2-1, with 9 bases that match TRBD1. V was pared by 4 bases and J by 7 bases, with 11 bases of the junction left unmatched. The CDR3 runs 16 residues. Germline V lookup: CDR1 SEHNR, CDR2 FQNEAQ (reference sequence).

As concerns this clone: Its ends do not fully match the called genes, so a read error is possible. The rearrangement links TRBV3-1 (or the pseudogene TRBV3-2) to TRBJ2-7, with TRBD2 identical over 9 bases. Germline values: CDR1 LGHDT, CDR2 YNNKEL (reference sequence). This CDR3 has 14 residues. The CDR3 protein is CASSQDSAGGPADF. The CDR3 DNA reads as TGTGCCAGCAGCCAAGATTCAGCGGGAGGCCCCGCAGACTTC.

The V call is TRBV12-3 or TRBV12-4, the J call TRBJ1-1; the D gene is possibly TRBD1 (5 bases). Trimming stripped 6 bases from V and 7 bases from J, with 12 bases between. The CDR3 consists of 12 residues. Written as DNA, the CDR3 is TGTGCCAGCAGGAAGGGGATGCTTGAAGCTTTCTTT. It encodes CASRKGMLEAFF.

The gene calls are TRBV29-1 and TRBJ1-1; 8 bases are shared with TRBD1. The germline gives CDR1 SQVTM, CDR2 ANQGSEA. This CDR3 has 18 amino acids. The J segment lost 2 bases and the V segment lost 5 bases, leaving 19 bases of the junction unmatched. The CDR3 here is CSVTDTGTGNLPNTEAFF. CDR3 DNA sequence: TGCAGCGTTACAGACACCGGGACAGGTAACTTACCCAACACTGAAGCTTTCTTT.

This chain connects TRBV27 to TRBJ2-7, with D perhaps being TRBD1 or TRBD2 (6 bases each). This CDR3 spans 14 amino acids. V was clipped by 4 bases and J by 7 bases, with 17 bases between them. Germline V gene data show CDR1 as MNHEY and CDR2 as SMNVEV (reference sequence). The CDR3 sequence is CASSSLTRRGEQYF. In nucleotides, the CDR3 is TGTGCCAGCAGTTCTCTAACACGGAGGGGGGAGCAGTACTTC.

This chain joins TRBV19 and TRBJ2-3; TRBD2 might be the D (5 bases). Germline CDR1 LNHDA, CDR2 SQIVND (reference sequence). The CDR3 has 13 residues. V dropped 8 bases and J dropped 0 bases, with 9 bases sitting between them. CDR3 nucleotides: TGTGCCAGTCAAAGCGGAAGCACAGATACGCAGTATTTT. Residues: CASQSGSTDTQYF.

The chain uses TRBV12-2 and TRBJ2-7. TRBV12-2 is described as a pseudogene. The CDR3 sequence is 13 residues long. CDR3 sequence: CASRLAGSYEQYF. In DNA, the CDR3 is TGTGCAAGTCGCTTAGCGGGCTCCTACGAGCAGTACTTC.

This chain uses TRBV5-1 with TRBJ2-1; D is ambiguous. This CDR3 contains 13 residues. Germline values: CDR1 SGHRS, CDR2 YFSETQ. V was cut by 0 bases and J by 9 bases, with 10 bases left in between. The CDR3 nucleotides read TGCGCCAGCAGCTTGGCCGCAATAGGTGAGCAGTTCTTC. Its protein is CASSLAAIGEQFF.

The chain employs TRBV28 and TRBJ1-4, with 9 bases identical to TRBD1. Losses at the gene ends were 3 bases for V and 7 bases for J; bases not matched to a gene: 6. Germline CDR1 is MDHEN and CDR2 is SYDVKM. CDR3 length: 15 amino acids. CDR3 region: CASSFWGQGSEKLFF. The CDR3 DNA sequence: TGTGCCAGCAGTTTTTGGGGACAGGGAAGTGAAAAACTGTTTTTT.

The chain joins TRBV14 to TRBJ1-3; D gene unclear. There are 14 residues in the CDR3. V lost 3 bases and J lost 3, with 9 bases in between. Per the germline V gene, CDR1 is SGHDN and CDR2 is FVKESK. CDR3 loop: CASSHKVFGNTIYF. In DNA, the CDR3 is TGTGCCAGCAGCCATAAGGTCTTTGGAAACACCATATATTTT. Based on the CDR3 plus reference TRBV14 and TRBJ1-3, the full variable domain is EAGVTQFPSHSVIEKGQTVTLRCDPISGHDNLYWYRRVMGKEIKFLLHFVKESKQDESGMPNNRFLAERTGGTYSTLKVQPAELEDSGVYFCASSHKVFGNTIYFGEGSWLTVV.

CDR3 sequence (DNA): TGTGCCAGCAGCTCCCGGGACAGGATGACCGAGCAGTACTTC. Translated, it gives CASSSRDRMTEQYF. V gene TRBV7-9 combines with J gene TRBJ2-7, with 8 positions matching TRBD1. V lost 4 bases to trimming and J lost 6 bases; unmatched junction nucleotides: 8. Germline V CDR1 and CDR2: SEHNR, FQNEAQ (reference sequence). This CDR3 has 14 residues.

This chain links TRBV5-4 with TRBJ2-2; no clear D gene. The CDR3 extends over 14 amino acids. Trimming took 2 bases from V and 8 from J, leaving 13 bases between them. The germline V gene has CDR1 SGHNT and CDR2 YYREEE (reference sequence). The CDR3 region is CASSLVQMKGELFF. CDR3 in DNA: TGTGCCAGCAGCTTAGTACAAATGAAAGGGGAGCTGTTTTTT.

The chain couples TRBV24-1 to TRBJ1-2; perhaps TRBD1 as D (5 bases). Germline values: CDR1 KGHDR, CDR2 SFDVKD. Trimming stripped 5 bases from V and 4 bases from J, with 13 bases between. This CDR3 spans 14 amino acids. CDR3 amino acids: CATSASDRAYGYTF. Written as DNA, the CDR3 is TGTGCCACCAGTGCTTCTGACAGAGCCTATGGCTACACCTTC.